One and the same sample provided the 6 T cell receptor beta chains below, sequenced in a study of B cell selection in AIRE deficiency. The sorted conventional CD4 T cells were gated as CD4+CD127+. Here immunoSEQ multiplex PCR was the method, and the copy in TCRdb shows in-frame clones only, minus some. Here the sample spans roughly 25,000 clones, less than 97% being singletons. Sequenced: CD4+CD127+ conventional T cells sorted from PBMCs. These receptors originate from a human donor in good health.

The genes are TRBV28 and TRBJ1-1; maybe TRBD1 (6 bases). The length of the CDR3 is 14 residues. Trimming took off 7 bases at V and 11 bases at J, with 23 bases between the two ends. Germline V gene data show CDR1 as MDHEN and CDR2 as SYDVKM. CDR3 nucleotide sequence: TGTGCCAGCACGGGACAAGGGAAGGCTCCTAAGGCTTTCTTT. This codes for CASTGQGKAPKAFF.

The CDR3 region has the DNA TGTGCCAGTAGTTTAAAGCGGGAGGCCTACAATGAGCAGTTCTTC. It is translated as CASSLKREAYNEQFF. The J gene is TRBJ2-1, the V gene TRBV19; 9 bases agree with TRBD2. Germline V gives CDR1 LNHDA, CDR2 SQIVND (reference sequence). Trimming removed 5 bases from V and 2 bases from J; junction bases left unmatched: 4. The CDR3 length is 15 residues.

V gene TRBV27 combines with J gene TRBJ1-1; a weak D match, TRBD1 (6 bases). V was cut by 5 bases and J by 1 base, with 14 bases left in between. Germline V gives CDR1 MNHEY, CDR2 SMNVEV (reference sequence). The CDR3 length is 15 residues. The CDR3 here is CASSPRGGRNTEAFF. As DNA, the CDR3 is TGTGCCAGCAGTCCAAGGGGGGGGAGGAACACTGAAGCTTTCTTT.

The chain has TRBV5-1 and TRBJ2-5; 10 bases fit TRBD1. This CDR3 comprises 15 residues. Germline trimming cut 0 bases from V and 4 bases from J; bases unmatched to any gene: 3. CDR1 is SGHRS, CDR2 YFSETQ, per germline. CDR3 in amino acids: CASSLAGTGAETQYF. CDR3 sequence (DNA): TGCGCCAGCAGCTTGGCTGGGACAGGGGCAGAGACCCAGTACTTC.

V usage is TRBV5-6 and J usage is TRBJ2-7; no reliable D call. V lost 4 bases, J lost 7 bases, and 21 bases lay in between. In germline, CDR1 is SGHDT, CDR2 YYEEEE. CDR3 length: 15 amino acids. The CDR3 loop reads CASSPDPAQSLEQYF. In DNA, the CDR3 is TGTGCCAGCAGCCCGGATCCAGCCCAGTCCCTTGAGCAGTACTTC. Filled out from reference TRBV5-6 and TRBJ2-7, the complete variable domain reads DAGVTQSPTHLIKTRGQQVTLRCSPKSGHDTVSWYQQALGQGPQFIFQYYEEEERQRGNFPDRFSGHQFPNYSSELNVNALLLGDSALYLCASSPDPAQSLEQYFGPGTRLTVT.

The V call is TRBV6-1, the J call TRBJ2-3; 8 bases are a match to TRBD2. Germline CDR1 MNHNS, CDR2 SASEGT. J lost 4 bases, V lost 4 bases, and 7 bases had no gene match. The CDR3 sequence is 15 residues long. CDR3 nucleotides: TGTGCCAGCAGTGCTCAAGCGGGAGCGGCAGATACGCAGTATTTT. Amino acid sequence: CASSAQAGAADTQYF.